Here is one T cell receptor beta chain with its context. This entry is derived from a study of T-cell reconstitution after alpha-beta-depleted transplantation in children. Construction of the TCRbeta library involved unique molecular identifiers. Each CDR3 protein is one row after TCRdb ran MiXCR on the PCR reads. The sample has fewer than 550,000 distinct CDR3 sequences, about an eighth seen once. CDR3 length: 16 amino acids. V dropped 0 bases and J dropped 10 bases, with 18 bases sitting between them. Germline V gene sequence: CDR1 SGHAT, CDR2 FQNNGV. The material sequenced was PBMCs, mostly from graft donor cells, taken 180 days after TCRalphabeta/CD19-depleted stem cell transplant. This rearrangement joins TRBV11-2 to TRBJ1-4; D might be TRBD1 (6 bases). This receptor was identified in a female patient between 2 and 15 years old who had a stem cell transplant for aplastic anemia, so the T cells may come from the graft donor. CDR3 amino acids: CASSLDHPDREAKLFF. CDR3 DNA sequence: TGTGCCAGCAGCTTAGATCACCCGGACAGAGAGGCAAAACTGTTTTTT.